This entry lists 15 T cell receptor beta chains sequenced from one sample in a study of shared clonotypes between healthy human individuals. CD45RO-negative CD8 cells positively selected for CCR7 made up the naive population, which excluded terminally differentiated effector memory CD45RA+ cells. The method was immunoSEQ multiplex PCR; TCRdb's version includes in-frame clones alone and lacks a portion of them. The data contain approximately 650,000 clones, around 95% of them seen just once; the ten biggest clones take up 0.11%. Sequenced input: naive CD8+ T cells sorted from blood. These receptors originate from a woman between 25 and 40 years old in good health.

In nucleotides, the CDR3 is TGTGCCAGCAGCCCAGTGGGTTCCACCAGTACGCAGTATTTT. This translates into CASSPVGSTSTQYF. The V gene is TRBV9, the J gene TRBJ2-3; no clear D gene. Germline V gene lookup returns CDR1 SGDLS and CDR2 YYNGEE. V lost 4 bases to trimming and J lost 8 bases, with 17 bases between them. CDR3 length: 14 residues.

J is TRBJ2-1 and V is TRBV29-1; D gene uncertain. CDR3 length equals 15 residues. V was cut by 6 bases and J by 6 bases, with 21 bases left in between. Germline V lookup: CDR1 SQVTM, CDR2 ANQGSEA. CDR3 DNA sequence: TGCAGCGTCGTATATTCACTGGCCACGGGCAATGAGCAGTTCTTC. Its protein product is CSVVYSLATGNEQFF.

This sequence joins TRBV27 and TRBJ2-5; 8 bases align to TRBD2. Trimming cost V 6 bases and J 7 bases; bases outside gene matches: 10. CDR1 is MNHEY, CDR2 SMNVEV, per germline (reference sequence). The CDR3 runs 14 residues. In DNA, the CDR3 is TGTGCCAGCAGGACGGGAGGGCTGGTTGGGACCCAGTACTTC. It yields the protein CASRTGGLVGTQYF.

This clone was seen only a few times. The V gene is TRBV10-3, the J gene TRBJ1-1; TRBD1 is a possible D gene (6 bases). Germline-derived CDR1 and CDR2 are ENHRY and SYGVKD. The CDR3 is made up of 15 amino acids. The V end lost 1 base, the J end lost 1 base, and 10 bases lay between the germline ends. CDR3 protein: CAISEWDNENTEAFF. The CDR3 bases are TGTGCCATCAGTGAGTGGGACAACGAGAACACTGAAGCTTTCTTT.

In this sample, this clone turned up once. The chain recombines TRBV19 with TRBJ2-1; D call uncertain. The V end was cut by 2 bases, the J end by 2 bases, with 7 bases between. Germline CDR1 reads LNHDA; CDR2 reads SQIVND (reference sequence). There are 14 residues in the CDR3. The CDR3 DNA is TGTGCCAGTAGTATAAGTGGGGCCTACAATGAGCAGTTCTTC. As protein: CASSISGAYNEQFF.

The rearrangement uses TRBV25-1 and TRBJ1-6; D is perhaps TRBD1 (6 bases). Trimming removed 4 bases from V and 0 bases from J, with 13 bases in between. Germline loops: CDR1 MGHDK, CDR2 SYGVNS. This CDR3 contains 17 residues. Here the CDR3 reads CASSGQDPSSYNSPLHF. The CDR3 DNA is TGTGCCAGCAGTGGACAGGACCCGAGCTCCTATAATTCACCCCTCCACTTT.

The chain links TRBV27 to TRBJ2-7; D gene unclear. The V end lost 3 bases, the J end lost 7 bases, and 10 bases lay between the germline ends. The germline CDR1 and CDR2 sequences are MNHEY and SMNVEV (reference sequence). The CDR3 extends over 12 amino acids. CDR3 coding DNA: TGTGCCAGCAGTTTCCCGGACGAGGAGCAGTACTTC. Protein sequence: CASSFPDEEQYF.

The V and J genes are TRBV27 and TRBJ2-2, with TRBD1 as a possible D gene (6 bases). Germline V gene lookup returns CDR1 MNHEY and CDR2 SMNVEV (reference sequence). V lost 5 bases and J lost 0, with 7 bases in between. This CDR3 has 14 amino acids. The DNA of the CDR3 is TGTGCCAGCAGTAGGACAGCGAACACCGGGGAGCTGTTTTTT. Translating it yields CASSRTANTGELFF.

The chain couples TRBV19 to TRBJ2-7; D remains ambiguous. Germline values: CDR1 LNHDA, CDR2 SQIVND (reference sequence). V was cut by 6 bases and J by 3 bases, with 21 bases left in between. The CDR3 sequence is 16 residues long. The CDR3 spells CASSALDSRAYYEQYF. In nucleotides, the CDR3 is TGTGCCAGTAGCGCTCTCGATTCTAGGGCTTACTACGAGCAGTACTTC.

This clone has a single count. In DNA form, the CDR3 reads TGCGCCAGCAGCCACCGGACAGGGACCCCTGAAGCTTTCTTT. Protein product: CASSHRTGTPEAFF. This sequence joins TRBV4-1 and TRBJ1-1; 8 bases agree with TRBD1. The germline V gene has CDR1 MGHRA and CDR2 YSYEKL. The CDR3 is 14 residues long. Losses at the gene ends were 3 bases for V and 6 bases for J; bases not matched to a gene: 6.

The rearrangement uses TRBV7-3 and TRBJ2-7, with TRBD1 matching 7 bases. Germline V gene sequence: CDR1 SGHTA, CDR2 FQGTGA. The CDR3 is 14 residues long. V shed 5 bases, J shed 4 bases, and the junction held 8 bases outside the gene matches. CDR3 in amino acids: CASSQWTGLYEQYF. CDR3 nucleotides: TGTGCCAGCAGCCAATGGACAGGCCTATACGAGCAGTACTTC.

The CDR3 DNA sequence: TGCGCCAGCAGACCAACAGGTATAAGCACAGATACGCAGTATTTT. Translated, it gives CASRPTGISTDTQYF. This rearrangement joins TRBV4-1 to TRBJ2-3; tentatively, D is TRBD1 (5 bases). V lost 6 bases to trimming and J lost 0 bases, with 13 bases between them. CDR1 and CDR2 (germline): MGHRA, YSYEKL. The CDR3 runs to 15 residues.

The CDR3 spells CASGAELAGHEQYF. CDR3 in DNA: TGTGCCAGCGGGGCCGAGCTAGCGGGACACGAGCAGTACTTC. The V and J genes are TRBV28 and TRBJ2-5; 9 bases fit TRBD2. The DNA matches TRBJ2-7 better at its end, which makes the J call doubtful. CDR3 length equals 14 residues. Germline V gene lookup returns CDR1 MDHEN and CDR2 SYDVKM.

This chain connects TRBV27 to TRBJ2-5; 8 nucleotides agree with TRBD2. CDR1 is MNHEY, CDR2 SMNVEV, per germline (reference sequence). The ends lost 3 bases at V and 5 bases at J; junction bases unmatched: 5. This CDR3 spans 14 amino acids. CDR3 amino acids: CASSFLAGGETQYF. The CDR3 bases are TGTGCCAGCAGTTTCTTGGCGGGAGGCGAGACCCAGTACTTC.

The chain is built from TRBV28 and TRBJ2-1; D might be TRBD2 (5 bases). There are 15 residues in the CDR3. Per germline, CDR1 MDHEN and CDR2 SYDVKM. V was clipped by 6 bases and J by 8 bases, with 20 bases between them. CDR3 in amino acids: CASSFLLGRTDEQFF. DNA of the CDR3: TGTGCCAGCAGCTTTCTACTAGGGCGAACGGATGAGCAGTTCTTC.